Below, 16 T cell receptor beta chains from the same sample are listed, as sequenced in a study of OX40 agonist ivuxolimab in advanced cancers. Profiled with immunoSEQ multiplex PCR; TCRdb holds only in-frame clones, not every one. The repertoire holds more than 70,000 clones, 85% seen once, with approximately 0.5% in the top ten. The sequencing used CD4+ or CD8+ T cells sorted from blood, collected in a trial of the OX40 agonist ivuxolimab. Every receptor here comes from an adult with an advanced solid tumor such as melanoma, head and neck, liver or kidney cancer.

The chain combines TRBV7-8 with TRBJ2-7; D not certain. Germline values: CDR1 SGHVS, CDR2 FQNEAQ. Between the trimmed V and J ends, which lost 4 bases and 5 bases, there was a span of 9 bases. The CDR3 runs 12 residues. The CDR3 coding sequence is TGTGCCAGCAGCTCGAGCAGGCACGAGCAGTACTTC. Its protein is CASSSSRHEQYF.

Here the CDR3 reads CASSSRTGAYEQYF. The CDR3 bases are TGTGCCAGCAGCTCGAGGACAGGGGCCTACGAGCAGTACTTC. The gene calls are TRBV5-4 and TRBJ2-7; 9 nucleotides agree with TRBD1. V lost 3 bases and J lost 2; bases outside the gene matches: 3. This CDR3 region has 14 residues. Per germline, CDR1 SGHNT and CDR2 YYREEE (reference sequence).

The CDR3 nucleotides read TGCGCCAGCAGCCAAGACGGACAGAGTTACGAGCAGTACTTC. Protein: CASSQDGQSYEQYF. The gene calls are TRBV4-1 and TRBJ2-7; weak D call: TRBD1 (6 bases). This CDR3 comprises 14 residues. Trimming removed 0 bases at V and 4 bases at J, with 10 bases between. Germline assignment: CDR1 MGHRA and CDR2 YSYEKL.

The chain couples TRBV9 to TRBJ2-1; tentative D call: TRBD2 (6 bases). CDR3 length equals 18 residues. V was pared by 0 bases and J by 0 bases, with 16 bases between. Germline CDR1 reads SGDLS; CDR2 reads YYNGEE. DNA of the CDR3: TGTGCCAGCAGCGTAGGCGCTAGCGCACGATTCTCCTACAATGAGCAGTTCTTC. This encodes CASSVGASARFSYNEQFF.

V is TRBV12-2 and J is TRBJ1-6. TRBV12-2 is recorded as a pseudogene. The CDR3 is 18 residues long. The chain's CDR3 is CASRFRASKSSYNSPLHF. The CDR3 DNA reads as TGTGCAAGTCGCTTCCGGGCCTCCAAAAGCTCCTATAATTCACCCCTCCACTTT.

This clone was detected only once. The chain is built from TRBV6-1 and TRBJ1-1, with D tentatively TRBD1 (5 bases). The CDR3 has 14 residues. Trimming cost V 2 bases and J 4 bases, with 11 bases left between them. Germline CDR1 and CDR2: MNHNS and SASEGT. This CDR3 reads CASSERGRVTEAFF. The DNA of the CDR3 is TGTGCCAGCAGTGAAAGGGGAAGGGTCACTGAAGCTTTCTTT.

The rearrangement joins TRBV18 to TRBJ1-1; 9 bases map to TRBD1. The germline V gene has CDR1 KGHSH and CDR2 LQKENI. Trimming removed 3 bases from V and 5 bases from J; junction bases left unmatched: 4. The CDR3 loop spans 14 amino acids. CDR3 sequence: CASSPGTGRTEAFF. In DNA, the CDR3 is TGTGCCAGCTCACCGGGGACAGGGAGGACTGAAGCTTTCTTT.

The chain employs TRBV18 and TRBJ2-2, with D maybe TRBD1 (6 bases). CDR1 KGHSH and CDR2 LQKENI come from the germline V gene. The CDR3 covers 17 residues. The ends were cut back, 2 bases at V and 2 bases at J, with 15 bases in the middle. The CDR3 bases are TGTGCCAGCTCACCATCATTCCCAGGGGCTAACACCGGGGAGCTGTTTTTT. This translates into CASSPSFPGANTGELFF.

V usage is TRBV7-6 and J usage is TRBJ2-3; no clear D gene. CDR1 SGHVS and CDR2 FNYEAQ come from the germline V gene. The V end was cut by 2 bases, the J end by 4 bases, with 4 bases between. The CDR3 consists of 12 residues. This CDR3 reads CASSLTADTQYF. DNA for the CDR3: TGTGCCAGCAGCTTAACAGCAGATACGCAGTATTTT.

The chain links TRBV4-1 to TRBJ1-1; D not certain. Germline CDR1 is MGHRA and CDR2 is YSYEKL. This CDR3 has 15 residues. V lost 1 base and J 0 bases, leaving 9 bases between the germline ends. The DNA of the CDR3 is TGCGCCAGCAGCCAAGGAGTCAGCATGAACACTGAAGCTTTCTTT. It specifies CASSQGVSMNTEAFF.

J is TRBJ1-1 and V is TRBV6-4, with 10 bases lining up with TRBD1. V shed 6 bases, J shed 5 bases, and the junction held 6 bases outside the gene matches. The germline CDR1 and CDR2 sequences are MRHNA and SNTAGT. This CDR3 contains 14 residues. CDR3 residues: CASRRDRGKTEAFF. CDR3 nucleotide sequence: TGTGCCAGCAGGAGGGACAGGGGAAAAACTGAAGCTTTCTTT.

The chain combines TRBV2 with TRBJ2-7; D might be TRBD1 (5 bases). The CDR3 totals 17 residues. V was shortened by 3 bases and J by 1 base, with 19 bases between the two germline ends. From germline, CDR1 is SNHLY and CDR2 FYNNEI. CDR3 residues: CASSDSNFLDTSYEQYF. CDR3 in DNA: TGTGCCAGCAGTGACTCTAATTTTTTGGACACTTCCTACGAGCAGTACTTC. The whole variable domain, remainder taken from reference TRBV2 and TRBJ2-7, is EPEVTQTPSHQVTQMGQEVILRCVPISNHLYFYWYRQILGQKVEFLVSFYNNEISEKSEIFDDQFSVERPDGSNFTLKIRSTKLEDSAMYFCASSDSNFLDTSYEQYFGPGTRLTVT.

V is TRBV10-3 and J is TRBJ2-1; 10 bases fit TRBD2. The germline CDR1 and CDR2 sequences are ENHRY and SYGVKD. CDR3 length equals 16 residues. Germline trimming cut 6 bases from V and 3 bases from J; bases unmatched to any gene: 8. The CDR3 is CAIRPRLAGVYNEQFF. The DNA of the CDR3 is TGTGCCATCAGGCCCCGGCTAGCGGGGGTCTACAATGAGCAGTTCTTC.

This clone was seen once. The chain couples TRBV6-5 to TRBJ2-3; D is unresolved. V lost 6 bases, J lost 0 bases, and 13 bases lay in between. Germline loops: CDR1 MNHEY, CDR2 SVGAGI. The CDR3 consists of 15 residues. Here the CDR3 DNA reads TGTGCCAGCAGCCGGGTCCCCTATAGCACAGATACGCAGTATTTT. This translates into CASSRVPYSTDTQYF.

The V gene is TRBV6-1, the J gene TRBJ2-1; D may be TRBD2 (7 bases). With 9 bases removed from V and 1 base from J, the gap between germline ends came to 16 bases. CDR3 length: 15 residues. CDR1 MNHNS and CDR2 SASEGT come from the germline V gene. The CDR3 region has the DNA TGTGCCAGTCTCCGGGGGCGGGAGTCCTACAATGAGCAGTTCTTC. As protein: CASLRGRESYNEQFF.

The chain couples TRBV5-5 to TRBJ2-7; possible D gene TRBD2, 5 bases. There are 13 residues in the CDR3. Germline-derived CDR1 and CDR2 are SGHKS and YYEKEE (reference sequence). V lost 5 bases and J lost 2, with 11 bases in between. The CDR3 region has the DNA TGTGCCAGCAGGACTACATCAGCCTACGAGCAGTACTTC. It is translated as CASRTTSAYEQYF. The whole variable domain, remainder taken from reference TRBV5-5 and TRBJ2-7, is DAGVTQSPTHLIKTRGQQVTLRCSPISGHKSVSWYQQVLGQGPQFIFQYYEKEERGRGNFPDRFSARQFPNYSSELNVNALLLGDSALYLCASRTTSAYEQYFGPGTRLTVT.